Below, 7 T cell receptor beta chains from the same sample are listed, as sequenced in a study of cytomegalovirus exposure and HLA in healthy donors. The PCR ran on 60 Vbeta and 13 Jbeta primers. Using immunoSEQ multiplex PCR, the repertoire was profiled, and TCRdb retains in-frame clones only, with some absent. The sample consists of 150,000 to 200,000 clones, 77% of them appearing once. The sample taken for sequencing was PBMCs. Receptors were obtained from a female donor in good health and CMV-seronegative.

In this sample, this clone turned up a few times. The CDR3 here is CASDRGTRGYTF. The DNA of the CDR3 is TGTGCCAGCGACAGGGGAACTAGAGGCTACACCTTC. This chain joins TRBV28 and TRBJ1-2; 8 bases line up with TRBD1. The CDR3 extends over 12 amino acids. Germline CDR1 and CDR2: MDHEN and SYDVKM. Unmatched junction bases numbered 7, after V lost 8 bases and J lost 8 bases.

The chain is built from TRBV30 and TRBJ2-2; D uncertain. Germline CDR1 GTSNPN, CDR2 SVGIG (reference sequence). The CDR3 runs 12 residues. V lost 6 bases, J lost 1 base, and 6 bases lay in between. This CDR3 is CACPMNTGELFF. The CDR3 DNA follows: TGTGCCTGTCCAATGAACACCGGGGAGCTGTTTTTT.

The chain couples TRBV9 to TRBJ1-4; D gene uncertain. The CDR3 is 13 residues long. The germline CDR1 and CDR2 sequences are SGDLS and YYNGEE. Trimming removed 0 bases from V and 7 bases from J, with 7 bases in between. The CDR3 nucleotides are TGTGCCAGCAGCGTAGGACCGGGTGAAAAACTGTTTTTT. This translates into CASSVGPGEKLFF. Variable domain in full (rest from reference TRBV9 and TRBJ1-4): DSGVTQTPKHLITATGQRVTLRCSPRSGDLSVYWYQQSLDQGLQFLIQYYNGEERAKGNILERFSAQQFPDLHSELNLSSLELGDSALYFCASSVGPGEKLFFGSGTQLSVL.

This clone was detected only once. The V and J genes are TRBV2 and TRBJ1-4, with 7 bases aligning to TRBD1. The V segment lost 4 bases and the J segment 4 bases; nucleotides outside the gene matches: 6. The CDR3 contains 15 residues. The germline CDR1 and CDR2 sequences are SNHLY and FYNNEI. CDR3 sequence (DNA): TGTGCCAGCAGTGGTACGGGACAGCATAATGAAAAACTGTTTTTT. This encodes CASSGTGQHNEKLFF.

The rearrangement uses TRBV29-1 and TRBJ1-2; TRBD1 might be the D (6 bases). Deletions cut 4 bases from V and 6 bases from J, with 15 bases between. This CDR3 is built from 13 residues. Per germline, CDR1 SQVTM and CDR2 ANQGSEA. The CDR3 nucleotides read TGCAGCGTTGGGGGCAGGGGAACGGATGGCTACACCTTC. Its translation: CSVGGRGTDGYTF.

This clone was counted between two and nine times. This rearrangement joins TRBV5-4 to TRBJ2-5, with D maybe TRBD1 (6 bases). CDR3 length equals 14 residues. Germline values: CDR1 SGHNT, CDR2 YYREEE (reference sequence). Trimming shortened V by 4 bases and J by 4 bases, and 14 bases separated the two germline ends. As DNA, the CDR3 is TGTGCCAGCAGCGGGCGCCAGGGGCGAGAGACCCAGTACTTC. This translates into CASSGRQGRETQYF.

This chain uses TRBV10-2 with TRBJ2-3; 7 nucleotides match TRBD1. The V and J ends lost 3 bases and 0 bases, in that order; junction bases with no gene match: 9. This CDR3 contains 17 residues. CDR1 WSHSY and CDR2 SAAADI come from the germline V gene. This CDR3 reads CASSDSSTGVSTDTQYF. For the CDR3, the DNA is TGCGCCAGCAGTGACTCTTCTACAGGGGTAAGCACAGATACGCAGTATTTT.